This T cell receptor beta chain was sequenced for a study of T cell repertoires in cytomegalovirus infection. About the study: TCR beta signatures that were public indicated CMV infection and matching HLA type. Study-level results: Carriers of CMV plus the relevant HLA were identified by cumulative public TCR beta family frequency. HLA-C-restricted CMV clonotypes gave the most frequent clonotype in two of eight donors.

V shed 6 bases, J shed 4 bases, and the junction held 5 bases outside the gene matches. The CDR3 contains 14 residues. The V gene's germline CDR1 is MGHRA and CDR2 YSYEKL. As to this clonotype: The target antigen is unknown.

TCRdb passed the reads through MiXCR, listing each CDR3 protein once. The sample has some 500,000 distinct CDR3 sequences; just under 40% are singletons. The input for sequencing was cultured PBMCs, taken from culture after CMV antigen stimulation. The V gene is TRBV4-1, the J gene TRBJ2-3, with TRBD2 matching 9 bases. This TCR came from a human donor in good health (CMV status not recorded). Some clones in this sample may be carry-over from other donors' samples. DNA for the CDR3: TGCGCCAGCAGGCGGGAGGGTAACTCAGATACGCAGTATTTT. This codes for CASRREGNSDTQYF.